The 30 T cell receptor beta chains below were found in one sample sequenced in a study of T cell repertoires in cytomegalovirus infection. Via MiXCR, TCRdb re-called the reads, giving one row per CDR3 protein. The sample lists fewer than 250,000 distinct CDR3 sequences, around 12% occurring once. Sequenced material: PBMCs. The source of these receptors is a human donor in good health (CMV status not recorded). Some clones in this sample may be carry-over from other donors' samples.

This clonotype has at least ten counts. The chain has TRBV19 and TRBJ2-3; D gene ambiguous. CDR3 length: 14 residues. Germline V gives CDR1 LNHDA, CDR2 SQIVND (reference sequence). Trimming cost V 3 bases and J 1 base, with 8 bases left between them. The CDR3 DNA is TGTGCCAGTAGTATTGGAAGCGGCACAGATACGCAGTATTTT. It codes for CASSIGSGTDTQYF.

This rearrangement joins TRBV6-5 to TRBJ1-2, with D perhaps TRBD1 (5 bases). The germline V and J ends were trimmed by 6 bases and 7 bases, with 15 bases remaining between them. This CDR3 is 13 amino acids long. Looked up from germline, CDR1 is MNHEY and CDR2 is SVGAGI. The CDR3 is CASSLRDLTGYTF. CDR3 nucleotide sequence: TGTGCCAGCAGCCTCAGGGATTTAACTGGCTACACCTTC.

Only a few counts were recorded for this clonotype. V and J are TRBV19 and TRBJ1-5; the D gene is possibly TRBD1 (5 bases). CDR3 length: 16 amino acids. The ends were cut back, 3 bases at V and 1 base at J, with 13 bases in the middle. Germline CDR1 LNHDA, CDR2 SQIVND (reference sequence). The CDR3 loop reads CASSMDDEGSNQPQHF. CDR3 nucleotide sequence: TGTGCCAGTAGTATGGACGATGAGGGGAGCAATCAGCCCCAGCATTTT.

This clonotype was recorded many times. The chain uses TRBV7-2 and TRBJ2-5; D is ambiguous. Trimming cost V 0 bases and J 5 bases, with 4 bases left between them. Germline CDR1 and CDR2: SGHTA and FQGNSA. The CDR3 loop spans 12 amino acids. CDR3 sequence reads: CASSLAAETQYF. The CDR3 coding sequence is TGTGCCAGCAGCTTAGCGGCCGAGACCCAGTACTTC.

The table lists this clonotype with many counts. J is TRBJ2-7 and V is TRBV10-3, with TRBD1 identical over 8 bases. This CDR3 spans 14 amino acids. V was pared by 10 bases and J by 1 base, with 9 bases of the junction left unmatched. CDR1 is ENHRY, CDR2 SYGVKD, per germline. As DNA, the CDR3 is TGTGCCACCGAAGTCCAGGGGGCTTCCTACGAGCAGTACTTC. It specifies CATEVQGASYEQYF.

This clonotype was counted only a few times. The rearrangement joins TRBV7-9 to TRBJ2-7; 7 positions match TRBD1. J was trimmed by 4 bases and V by 1 base; bases with no gene match: 7. The CDR3 runs to 15 residues. CDR1 SEHNR and CDR2 FQNEAQ come from the germline V gene (reference sequence). The CDR3 spells CASSLDWDSSYEQYF. CDR3 DNA: TGTGCCAGCAGCTTAGATTGGGACAGTTCTTACGAGCAGTACTTC.

This clonotype has a handful of counts. The rearrangement uses TRBV9 and TRBJ1-5, with TRBD1 as a possible D gene (5 bases). With 2 bases removed from V and 7 bases from J, the gap between germline ends came to 16 bases. Germline-derived CDR1 and CDR2 are SGDLS and YYNGEE. The CDR3 contains 15 residues. CDR3 region: CASSVNWQGGQPQHF. The CDR3 bases are TGTGCCAGCAGCGTTAATTGGCAGGGAGGGCAGCCCCAGCATTTT.

Remarks on this clonotype: A much larger clone differs from this one at a single base, so this may be a read error. The chain is built from TRBV27 and TRBJ1-2; 7 positions agree with TRBD1. The V gene end was trimmed by 5 bases and the J gene end by 5 bases; junction bases not matched to a gene: 2. The CDR3 totals 12 residues. CDR1 is MNHEY and CDR2 is SMNVEV in the germline V gene (reference sequence). CDR3 residues: CASSHRGYGYTF. CDR3 sequence (DNA): TGTGCCAGCAGTCACAGGGGTTATGGCTACACCTTC.

The V gene is TRBV5-6, the J gene TRBJ1-5; unclear D gene. Trimming removed 1 base from V and 1 base from J, with 6 bases in between. The CDR3 contains 14 residues. Germline CDR1 reads SGHDT; CDR2 reads YYEEEE. The CDR3 loop is CASSLMHSNQPQHF. For the CDR3, the DNA is TGTGCCAGCAGCTTGATGCACAGCAATCAGCCCCAGCATTTT.

The rearrangement joins TRBV2 to TRBJ2-7, with a possible D match to TRBD2 (6 bases). The CDR3 is 14 residues long. Germline lookup yields CDR1 SNHLY and CDR2 FYNNEI. V was pared by 7 bases and J by 1 base, with 14 bases between. The DNA of the CDR3 is TGTGCCAGCATGGTGGGACTCTCATCCTACGAGCAGTACTTC. The encoded protein is CASMVGLSSYEQYF.

Many counts were recorded for this clonotype. The chain couples TRBV7-2 to TRBJ2-2; tentative D call: TRBD1 (6 bases). V lost 5 bases and J lost 7, with 14 bases in between. Looked up from germline, CDR1 is SGHTA and CDR2 is FQGNSA. The length of the CDR3 is 14 residues. This CDR3 reads CASSVHRAGGELFF. As DNA, the CDR3 is TGTGCCAGCAGCGTCCACAGGGCGGGCGGGGAGCTGTTTTTT. Complete variable domain (other parts from reference TRBV7-2 and TRBJ2-2): GAGVSQSPSNKVTEKGKDVELRCDPISGHTALYWYRQSLGQGLEFLIYFQGNSAPDKSGLPSDRFSAERTGGSVSTLTIQRTQQEDSAVYLCASSVHRAGGELFFGEGSRLTVL.

This clonotype was observed a handful of times. The chain joins TRBV29-1 to TRBJ2-6; the D is unclear. CDR3 length equals 14 residues. The V and J ends lost 1 base and 4 bases respectively, with 8 bases between them. CDR1 is SQVTM, CDR2 ANQGSEA, per germline. The CDR3 DNA reads as TGCAGCGTTGAAGGGGCTACCGGGGCCAACGTCCTGACTTTC. Encoded protein: CSVEGATGANVLTF.

This clonotype showed up many times. V is TRBV7-2 and J is TRBJ1-5, with D unclear. The CDR3 is made up of 12 amino acids. Deletions cut 4 bases from V and 7 bases from J, with 8 bases between. Germline CDR1 is SGHTA and CDR2 is FQGNSA. CDR3 region: CASSSGSQPQHF. The CDR3 nucleotides read TGTGCCAGCAGCTCAGGAAGCCAGCCCCAGCATTTT.

CDR3 DNA sequence: TGCGCCAGCAGCCAACAGCGGGGGGGCTCAGATACGCAGTATTTT. This codes for CASSQQRGGSDTQYF. This sequence joins TRBV4-3 and TRBJ2-3, with 10 bases aligning to TRBD2. V trimming: 2 bases; J trimming: 4 bases; junction bases outside the gene matches: 3. Looked up from germline, CDR1 is LGHNA and CDR2 is YSLEER. This CDR3 has 15 amino acids.

The chain uses TRBV20-1 and TRBJ1-6; the match to TRBD1 covers 9 bases. The V segment lost 5 bases and the J segment 6 bases; nucleotides outside the gene matches: 5. CDR3 length equals 14 residues. Germline loops: CDR1 DFQATT, CDR2 SNEGSKA (reference sequence). The CDR3 DNA is TGCAGTGCTTCTGGACAGGGGAGTAATTCACCCCTCCACTTT. Translated, it gives CSASGQGSNSPLHF.

This clonotype was seen at least ten times. CDR3 nucleotide sequence: TGTGCCAGCAGCGTGCCGGGACTAGGAAAGACCCAGTACTTC. Protein product: CASSVPGLGKTQYF. V gene TRBV7-8 combines with J gene TRBJ2-5, with TRBD2 identical over 8 bases. Unmatched junction bases numbered 8, after V lost 5 bases and J lost 6 bases. The germline V gene has CDR1 SGHVS and CDR2 FQNEAQ. This CDR3 comprises 14 residues. Full variable domain (outside the CDR3, taken from reference TRBV7-8 and TRBJ2-5): GAGVSQSPRYKVAKRGQDVALRCDPISGHVSLFWYQQALGQGPEFLTYFQNEAQLDKSGLPSDRFFAERPEGSVSTLKIQRTQQEDSAVYLCASSVPGLGKTQYFGPGTRLLVL.

This clonotype was picked up many times. The chain employs TRBV20-1 and TRBJ2-7, with TRBD2 matching 7 bases. This CDR3 comprises 13 residues. CDR1 is DFQATT, CDR2 SNEGSKA, per germline (reference sequence). V shed 6 bases and J 0 bases; nucleotides not matched to a gene: 5. This CDR3 reads CSAGRGSSYEQYF. The CDR3 DNA reads as TGCAGTGCCGGGCGGGGGTCCTCCTACGAGCAGTACTTC.

In this sample, this clonotype turned up many times. The chain carries TRBV7-2 and TRBJ2-7; 15 positions agree with TRBD2. Germline V gene data show CDR1 as SGHTA and CDR2 as FQGNSA. J gave up 4 bases and V 5 bases, and 12 bases lay outside the gene matches. CDR3 length: 18 residues. The DNA of the CDR3 is TGTGCCAGCAGCCCGCCGGGACTAGCGGGAGGAATGGTGTACGAGCAGTACTTC. This sequence encodes CASSPPGLAGGMVYEQYF.

This clonotype was counted at least ten times. The chain carries TRBV7-8 and TRBJ2-2, with 9 bases that match TRBD2. Germline V lookup: CDR1 SGHVS, CDR2 FQNEAQ. The CDR3 is 18 amino acids. J was trimmed by 1 base and V by 5 bases; bases with no gene match: 11. The CDR3 DNA reads as TGTGCCAGCAGCACAGACCCTCTAGCGGGGAAGAACACCGGGGAGCTGTTTTTT. Protein sequence: CASSTDPLAGKNTGELFF. The full variable domain, its missing parts supplied by reference TRBV7-8 and TRBJ2-2, is GAGVSQSPRYKVAKRGQDVALRCDPISGHVSLFWYQQALGQGPEFLTYFQNEAQLDKSGLPSDRFFAERPEGSVSTLKIQRTQQEDSAVYLCASSTDPLAGKNTGELFFGEGSRLTVL.

This clonotype was observed at least ten times. The V and J genes are TRBV11-2 and TRBJ2-1, with a possible D match to TRBD2 (5 bases). The CDR3 has 15 residues. Germline-derived CDR1 and CDR2 are SGHAT and FQNNGV. With 1 base removed from V and 0 bases from J, the gap between germline ends came to 7 bases. The DNA of the CDR3 is TGTGCCAGCAGCTTAGCGGGAACCTCCTACAATGAGCAGTTCTTC. Its translation is CASSLAGTSYNEQFF.

Ten or more counts support this clonotype. The chain is built from TRBV11-1 and TRBJ1-5; 8 nucleotides line up with TRBD1. Germline V gene data show CDR1 as SGHAT and CDR2 as FQDESV (reference sequence). V lost 5 bases to trimming and J lost 0 bases; unmatched junction nucleotides: 12. This CDR3 spans 18 amino acids. CDR3 amino acids: CASSIQGAWADSNQPQHF. In DNA, the CDR3 is TGTGCCAGCAGCATCCAGGGGGCATGGGCTGATAGCAATCAGCCCCAGCATTTT.

The CDR3, as DNA: TGCGCCAGCAGCTTGGATGGCAGGGACACCGGGGAGCTGTTTTTT. As protein: CASSLDGRDTGELFF. V usage is TRBV5-1 and J usage is TRBJ2-2; TRBD1 is a possible D gene (5 bases). The CDR3 spans 15 residues. Germline CDR1 and CDR2: SGHRS and YFSETQ. V was cut by 0 bases and J by 3 bases, with 9 bases left in between.

This clonotype was detected many times. V and J are TRBV12-3 or TRBV12-4 and TRBJ1-2, with 9 bases that match TRBD1. V dropped 6 bases and J dropped 4; count of bases not matched to a gene: 3. This CDR3 has 13 residues. The CDR3 DNA reads as TGTGCCAGCAGCACGGACAGGGGCTATGGCTACACCTTC. Translation gives CASSTDRGYGYTF.

This clonotype came up once. The chain carries TRBV29-1 and TRBJ1-4, with TRBD1 identical over 9 bases. The CDR3 extends over 13 amino acids. V shed 8 bases, J shed 7 bases, and the junction held 8 bases outside the gene matches. Looked up from germline, CDR1 is SQVTM and CDR2 is ANQGSEA. The CDR3 region has the DNA TGCAGCACCTTAGAGACAGGGGGTGAAAAACTGTTTTTT. Encoded protein: CSTLETGGEKLFF.

The chain is built from TRBV6-4 and TRBJ2-7; the match to TRBD1 covers 7 bases. This CDR3 has 15 residues. Per germline, CDR1 MRHNA and CDR2 SNTAGT. The V segment lost 6 bases and the J segment 1 base; nucleotides outside the gene matches: 9. DNA for the CDR3: TGTGCCAGCAGAGGAACAGGGGAAGGATCCTACGAGCAGTACTTC. The encoded protein is CASRGTGEGSYEQYF.

As DNA, the CDR3 is TGCAGTGTTCCCCTACGGAAGGGGGAGTCTTTCTTT. The encoded protein is CSVPLRKGESFF. This sequence joins TRBV20-1 and TRBJ1-1, with D possibly matching TRBD1 (6 bases). Germline V lookup: CDR1 DFQATT, CDR2 SNEGSKA (reference sequence). CDR3 length: 12 amino acids. V lost 7 bases and J 12 bases, leaving 21 bases between the germline ends.

This clonotype was found many times. V usage is TRBV7-2 and J usage is TRBJ2-2; 9 nucleotides agree with TRBD2. With 4 bases clipped from V and 4 bases from J, the junction kept 16 bases outside the gene matches. Looked up from germline, CDR1 is SGHTA and CDR2 is FQGNSA. The CDR3 extends over 19 amino acids. In nucleotides, the CDR3 is TGTGCCAGCAGCTCACCGGGGTGGGCGGGGGGGCAGAGCACCGGGGAGCTGTTTTTT. As protein: CASSSPGWAGGQSTGELFF.

The chain combines TRBV12-3 or TRBV12-4 with TRBJ2-3; 8 bases agree with TRBD1. CDR3 length equals 18 residues. With 7 bases clipped from V and 0 bases from J, the junction kept 15 bases outside the gene matches. CDR3 loop: CASKGTGRLLTSTDTQYF. CDR3 in DNA: TGTGCCAGCAAAGGGACAGGACGACTCCTAACTAGCACAGATACGCAGTATTTT.

This clonotype has more than one count but fewer than ten. This rearrangement joins TRBV10-3 to TRBJ2-1, with a possible D match to TRBD2 (6 bases). CDR3 length: 15 amino acids. Germline lookup yields CDR1 ENHRY and CDR2 SYGVKD. V lost 7 bases and J lost 4, with 17 bases in between. CDR3 in amino acids: CAITRGDQGYNEQFF. CDR3 sequence (DNA): TGTGCCATCACGCGGGGCGACCAGGGATACAATGAGCAGTTCTTC.

This clonotype was recorded at least ten times. This chain joins TRBV7-2 and TRBJ1-3, with D hard to call. Trimming left V 1 base short and J 1 base short, with 8 bases between. The V gene's germline CDR1 is SGHTA and CDR2 FQGNSA. This CDR3 region has 15 residues. This chain's CDR3 is CASSLVGVSGNTIYF. The CDR3 bases are TGTGCCAGCAGCTTAGTCGGCGTTTCTGGAAACACCATATATTTT.